The sequence of this T cell receptor beta chain was determined in a study of T-cell memory formation after mild COVID-19. Study context: There were largely donor-specific TCR clusters.

Constant-segment-primed 5'RACE gave TCR alpha and TCR beta cDNA libraries with sample barcodes and UMIs. TCRdb recomputed calls from the 5' RACE reads with MiXCR, one row per CDR3 protein. This table holds about 110,000 distinct CDR3 sequences, 9.5% to 15% found once. The specimen sequenced was PBMCs or a T cell subset sorted from them (not recorded which). The clonotype originates from an adult woman who had mild COVID-19 (a few samples of this study predate the infection). Cell type and time point are not known.

CDR3 residues: CASKSGIDTGELFF. The CDR3 nucleotides are TGTGCCAGTAAATCGGGCATTGACACCGGGGAGCTGTTTTTT. This chain uses TRBV19 with TRBJ2-2, with D hard to call. CDR3 size: 14 residues. Trimming took off 7 bases at V and 3 bases at J, with 12 bases between the two ends. Germline V lookup: CDR1 LNHDA, CDR2 SQIVND (reference sequence).